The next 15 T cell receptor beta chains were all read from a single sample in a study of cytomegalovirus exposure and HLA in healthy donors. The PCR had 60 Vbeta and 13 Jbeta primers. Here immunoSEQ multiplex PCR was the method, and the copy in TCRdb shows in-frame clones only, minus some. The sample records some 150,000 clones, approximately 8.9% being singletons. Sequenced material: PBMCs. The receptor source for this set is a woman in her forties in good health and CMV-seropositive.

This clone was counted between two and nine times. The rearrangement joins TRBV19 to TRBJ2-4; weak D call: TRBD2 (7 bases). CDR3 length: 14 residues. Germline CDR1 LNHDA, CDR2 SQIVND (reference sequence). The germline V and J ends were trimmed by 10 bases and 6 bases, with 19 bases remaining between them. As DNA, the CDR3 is TGTGCCACTCACGGGGGGCAGGGAGGAAACATTCAGTACTTC. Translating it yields CATHGGQGGNIQYF.

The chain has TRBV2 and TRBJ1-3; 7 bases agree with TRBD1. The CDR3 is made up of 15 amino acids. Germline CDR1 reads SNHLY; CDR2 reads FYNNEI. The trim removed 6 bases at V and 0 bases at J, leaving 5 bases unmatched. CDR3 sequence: CASSLGQNSGNTIYF. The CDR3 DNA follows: TGTGCCAGCAGCTTGGGACAGAACTCTGGAAACACCATATATTTT.

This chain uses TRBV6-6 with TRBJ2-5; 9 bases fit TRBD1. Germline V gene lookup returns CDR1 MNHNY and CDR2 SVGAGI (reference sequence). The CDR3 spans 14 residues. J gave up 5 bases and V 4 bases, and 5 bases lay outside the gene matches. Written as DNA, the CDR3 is TGTGCCAGCAGTTTTTTGACAGGGGGGGAGACCCAGTACTTC. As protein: CASSFLTGGETQYF.

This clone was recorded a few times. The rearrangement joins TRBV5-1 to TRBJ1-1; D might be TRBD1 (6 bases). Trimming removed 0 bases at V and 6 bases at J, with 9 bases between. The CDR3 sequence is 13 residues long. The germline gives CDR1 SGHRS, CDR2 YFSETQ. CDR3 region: CASSLDAGAEAFF. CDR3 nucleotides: TGCGCCAGCAGCTTGGACGCAGGGGCTGAAGCTTTCTTT.

Here the CDR3 reads CASSLSPGGGGFGYTF. The CDR3 coding sequence is TGTGCCAGCAGCCTCTCCCCGGGAGGGGGTGGTTTTGGCTACACCTTC. The chain combines TRBV7-2 with TRBJ1-2, with TRBD1 as a possible D gene (6 bases). With 5 bases removed from V and 7 bases from J, the gap between germline ends came to 23 bases. Germline V gene lookup returns CDR1 SGHTA and CDR2 FQGNSA. The CDR3 loop spans 16 amino acids.

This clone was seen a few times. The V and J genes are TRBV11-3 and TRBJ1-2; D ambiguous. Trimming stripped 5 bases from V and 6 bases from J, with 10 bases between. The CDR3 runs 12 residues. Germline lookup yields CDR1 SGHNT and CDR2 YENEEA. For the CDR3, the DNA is TGTGCCAGCAGCACCCGGTTCGATGGCTACACCTTC. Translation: CASSTRFDGYTF.

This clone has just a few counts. The CDR3 DNA follows: TGTGCCAGCAGCCCTGGGCCCGTCGGAGAGACCCAGTACTTC. This translates into CASSPGPVGETQYF. This rearrangement joins TRBV5-4 to TRBJ2-5, with D uncertain. V lost 4 bases and J lost 4, with 14 bases in between. CDR3 size: 14 residues. From germline, CDR1 is SGHNT and CDR2 YYREEE (reference sequence). Filled out from reference TRBV5-4 and TRBJ2-5, the complete variable domain reads ETGVTQSPTHLIKTRGQQVTLRCSSQSGHNTVSWYQQALGQGPQFIFQYYREEENGRGNFPPRFSGLQFPNYSSELNVNALELDDSALYLCASSPGPVGETQYFGPGTRLLVL.

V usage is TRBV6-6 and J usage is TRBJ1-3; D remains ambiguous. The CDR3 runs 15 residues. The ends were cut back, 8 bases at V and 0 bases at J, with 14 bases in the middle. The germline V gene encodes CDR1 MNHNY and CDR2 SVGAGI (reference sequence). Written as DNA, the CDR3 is TGTGCCAGCTCCCCTCTAGGAATCTCTGGAAACACCATATATTTT. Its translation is CASSPLGISGNTIYF.

In DNA form, the CDR3 reads TGTGCCAGTAGTGTGCAGGCCTGGGATTCACCCCTCCACTTT. This gives the protein CASSVQAWDSPLHF. The genes are TRBV19 and TRBJ1-6; D unresolved. CDR3 length: 14 amino acids. V was cut by 5 bases and J by 8 bases, with 13 bases left in between. CDR1 is LNHDA, CDR2 SQIVND, per germline (reference sequence).

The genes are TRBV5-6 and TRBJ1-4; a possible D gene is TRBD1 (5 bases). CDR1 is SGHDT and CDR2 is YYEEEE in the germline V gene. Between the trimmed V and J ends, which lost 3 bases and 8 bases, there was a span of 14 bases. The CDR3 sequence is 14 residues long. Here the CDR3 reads CASSSGVLGEKLFF. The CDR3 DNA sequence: TGTGCCAGCAGCTCGGGGGTCCTCGGCGAAAAACTGTTTTTT.

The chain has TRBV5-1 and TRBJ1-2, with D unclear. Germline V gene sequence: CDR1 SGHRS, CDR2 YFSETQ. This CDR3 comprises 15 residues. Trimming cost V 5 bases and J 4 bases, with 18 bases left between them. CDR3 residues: CASSRETGGFYGYTF. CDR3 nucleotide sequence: TGCGCCAGCAGTCGGGAGACGGGCGGCTTCTATGGCTACACCTTC. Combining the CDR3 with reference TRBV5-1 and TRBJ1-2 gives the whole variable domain KAGVTQTPRYLIKTRGQQVTLSCSPISGHRSVSWYQQTPGQGLQFLFEYFSETQRNKGNFPGRFSGRQFSNSRSEMNVSTLELGDSALYLCASSRETGGFYGYTFGSGTRLTVV.

The CDR3 region has the DNA TGTGCCAGTGAGGGCTTACTAGCGGGGGGGCCGAACAATGAGCAGTTCTTC. Amino acid sequence: CASEGLLAGGPNNEQFF. V usage is TRBV7-9 and J usage is TRBJ2-1; 13 nucleotides line up with TRBD2. After removal of 9 bases from V and 5 bases from J, the junction contained 13 bases not matched to a gene. This CDR3 has 17 amino acids. Germline V lookup: CDR1 SEHNR, CDR2 FQNEAQ (reference sequence).

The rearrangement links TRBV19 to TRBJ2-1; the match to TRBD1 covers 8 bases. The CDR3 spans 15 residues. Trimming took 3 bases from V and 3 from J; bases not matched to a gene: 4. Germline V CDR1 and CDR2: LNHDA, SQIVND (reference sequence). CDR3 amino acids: CASSIGTGIYNEQFF. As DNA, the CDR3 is TGTGCCAGTAGTATCGGGACAGGCATCTACAATGAGCAGTTCTTC.

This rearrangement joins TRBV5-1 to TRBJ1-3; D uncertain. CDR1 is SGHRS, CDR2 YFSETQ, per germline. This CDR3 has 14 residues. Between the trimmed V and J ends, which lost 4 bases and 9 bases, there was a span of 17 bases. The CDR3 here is CASSPELGVGTIYF. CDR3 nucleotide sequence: TGCGCCAGCAGCCCAGAATTGGGCGTGGGCACCATATATTTT.

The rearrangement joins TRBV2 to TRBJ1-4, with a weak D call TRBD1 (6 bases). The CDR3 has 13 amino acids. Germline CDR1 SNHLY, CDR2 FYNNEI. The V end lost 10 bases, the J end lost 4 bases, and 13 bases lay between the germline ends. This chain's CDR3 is CATQGDINEKLFF. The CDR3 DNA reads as TGTGCCACCCAAGGGGACATTAATGAAAAACTGTTTTTT.